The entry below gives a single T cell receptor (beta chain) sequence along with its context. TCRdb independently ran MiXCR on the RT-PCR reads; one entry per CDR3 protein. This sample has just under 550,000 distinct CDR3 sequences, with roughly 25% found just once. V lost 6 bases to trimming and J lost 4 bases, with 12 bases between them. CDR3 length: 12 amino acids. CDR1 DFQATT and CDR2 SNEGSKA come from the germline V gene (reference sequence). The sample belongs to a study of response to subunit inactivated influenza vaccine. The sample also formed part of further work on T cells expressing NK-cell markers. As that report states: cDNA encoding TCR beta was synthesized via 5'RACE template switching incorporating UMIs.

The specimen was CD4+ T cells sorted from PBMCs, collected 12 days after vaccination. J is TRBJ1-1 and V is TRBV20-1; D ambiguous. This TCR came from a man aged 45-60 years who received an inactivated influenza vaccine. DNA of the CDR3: TGCAGTGCCCTAAAGATGGGCACTGAAGCTTTCTTT. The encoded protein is CSALKMGTEAFF.